The present T cell receptor beta chain was sequenced within a study of T cell repertoires in aging, cancer and after chemotherapy. TRB rearrangements spanning V, D and J were amplified using mixed TRB-A/B primers. TCRdb independently ran MiXCR on the multiplex PCR reads; one entry per CDR3 protein. Of about 9,800 distinct CDR3 sequences listed, approximately 40% are singletons. V was pared by 9 bases and J by 3 bases, with 14 bases between. The CDR3 is 13 amino acids. Peripheral blood genomic DNA, not sorted cells or RNA, was the template. Sequenced: blood. This TCR was sampled from a human donor in good health. V and J are TRBV12-3 or TRBV12-4 and TRBJ1-1; D is undetermined. In nucleotides, the CDR3 is TGTGCCAGTGCGCGAAAGTGGGACACTGAAGCTTTCTTT. The encoded protein is CASARKWDTEAFF.